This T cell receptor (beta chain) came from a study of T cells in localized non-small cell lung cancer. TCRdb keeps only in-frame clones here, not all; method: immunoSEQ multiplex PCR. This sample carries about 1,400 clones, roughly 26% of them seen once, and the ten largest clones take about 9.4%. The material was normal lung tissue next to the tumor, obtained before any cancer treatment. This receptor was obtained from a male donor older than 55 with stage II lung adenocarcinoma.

CDR3 amino acids: CSVFLAGGYEQYF. CDR3 sequence (DNA): TGCAGCGTTTTCCTAGCGGGAGGTTACGAGCAGTACTTC. The gene calls are TRBV29-1 and TRBJ2-7; 11 nucleotides agree with TRBD2. Germline V gives CDR1 SQVTM, CDR2 ANQGSEA. CDR3 length equals 13 residues. With V trimmed by 5 bases and J by 4 bases, 4 bases remained unmatched.